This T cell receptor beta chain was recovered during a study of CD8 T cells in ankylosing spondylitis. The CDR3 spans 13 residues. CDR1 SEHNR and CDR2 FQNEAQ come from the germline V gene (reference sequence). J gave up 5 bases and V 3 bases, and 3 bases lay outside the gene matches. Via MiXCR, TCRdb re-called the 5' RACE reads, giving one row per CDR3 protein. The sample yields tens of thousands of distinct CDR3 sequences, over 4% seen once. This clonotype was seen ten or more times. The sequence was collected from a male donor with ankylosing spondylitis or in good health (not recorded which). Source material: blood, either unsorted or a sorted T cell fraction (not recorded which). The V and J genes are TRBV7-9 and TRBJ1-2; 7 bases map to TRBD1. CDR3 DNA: TGTGCCAGCAGCTTTGGACAGGATTATGGCTACACCTTC. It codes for CASSFGQDYGYTF.